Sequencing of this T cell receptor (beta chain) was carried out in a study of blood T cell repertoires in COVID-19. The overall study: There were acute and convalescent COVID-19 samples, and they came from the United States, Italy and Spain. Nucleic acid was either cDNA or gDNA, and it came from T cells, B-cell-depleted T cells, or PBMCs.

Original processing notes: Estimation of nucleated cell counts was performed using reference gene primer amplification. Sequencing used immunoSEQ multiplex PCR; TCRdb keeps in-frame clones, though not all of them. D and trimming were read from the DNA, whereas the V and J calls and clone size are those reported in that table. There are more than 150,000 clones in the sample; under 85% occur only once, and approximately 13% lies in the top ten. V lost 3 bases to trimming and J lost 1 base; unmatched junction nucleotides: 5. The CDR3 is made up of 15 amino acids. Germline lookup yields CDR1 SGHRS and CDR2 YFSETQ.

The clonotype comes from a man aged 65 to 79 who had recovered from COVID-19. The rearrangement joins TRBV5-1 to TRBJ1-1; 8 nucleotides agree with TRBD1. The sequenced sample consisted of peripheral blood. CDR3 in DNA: TGCGCCAGCAGCTATGGACAGGGCGGGAACACTGAAGCTTTCTTT. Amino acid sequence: CASSYGQGGNTEAFF.